The 28 T cell receptor beta chains below come from one sample, sequenced in a study of OX40 agonist ivuxolimab in advanced cancers. Produced via immunoSEQ multiplex PCR; TCRdb's table is partial and in-frame only. In the table there are 70,000 or so clones, 80% to 90% of which are singletons. Here the sequenced sample was CD4+ or CD8+ T cells sorted from blood, taken in a trial of the OX40 agonist ivuxolimab. The receptors stem from an adult with an advanced solid tumor such as melanoma, head and neck, liver or kidney cancer.

This clone has a handful of counts. V gene TRBV5-1 combines with J gene TRBJ1-3, with D possibly TRBD1 on 5 matching bases. The CDR3 spans 15 residues. Between the trimmed V and J ends, which lost 5 bases and 0 bases, there was a span of 12 bases. Germline-derived CDR1 and CDR2 are SGHRS and YFSETQ. CDR3 loop: CASRPAGLSGNTIYF. The CDR3 coding sequence is TGCGCCAGCAGGCCAGCGGGACTCTCTGGAAACACCATATATTTT.

This rearrangement joins TRBV2 to TRBJ2-5, with 10 bases lining up with TRBD1. Germline assignment: CDR1 SNHLY and CDR2 FYNNEI. Germline trimming cut 5 bases from V and 5 bases from J; bases unmatched to any gene: 11. The CDR3 spans 16 residues. CDR3 in DNA: TGTGCCAGCAGTCGGGGCCCGGGACAGGGGCAGGAGACCCAGTACTTC. It encodes CASSRGPGQGQETQYF.

The chain couples TRBV5-4 to TRBJ2-1; D not resolved. Germline values: CDR1 SGHNT, CDR2 YYREEE (reference sequence). V gave up 0 bases and J gave up 6 bases, with 4 bases separating them. There are 12 residues in the CDR3. CDR3 region: CASSLALNEQFF. Here the CDR3 DNA reads TGTGCCAGCAGCTTGGCCCTCAATGAGCAGTTCTTC.

The CDR3: CAVSRDRGYTYEQYF. The CDR3 coding sequence is TGTGCCGTTAGCCGGGACAGGGGATACACCTACGAGCAGTACTTC. The rearrangement uses TRBV10-3 and TRBJ2-7; 10 nucleotides align to TRBD1. Per germline, CDR1 ENHRY and CDR2 SYGVKD. This CDR3 has 15 amino acids. With V trimmed by 11 bases and J by 2 bases, 12 bases remained unmatched.

V is TRBV5-1 and J is TRBJ1-2; 9 bases agree with TRBD1. Looked up from germline, CDR1 is SGHRS and CDR2 is YFSETQ. With V trimmed by 2 bases and J by 4 bases, 9 bases remained unmatched. There are 16 residues in the CDR3. DNA for the CDR3: TGCGCCAGCAGCTTAGACCCGGGACAGGGACGCTATGGCTACACCTTC. The encoded protein is CASSLDPGQGRYGYTF.

The chain uses TRBV11-2 and TRBJ2-7; 13 nucleotides align to TRBD2. The V gene's germline CDR1 is SGHAT and CDR2 FQNNGV. After removal of 4 bases from V and 3 bases from J, the junction contained 9 bases not matched to a gene. The CDR3 extends over 17 amino acids. The CDR3 sequence is CASSSSRGLAGDYEQYF. CDR3 DNA sequence: TGTGCCAGCAGCTCCTCCCGTGGACTAGCGGGGGACTACGAGCAGTACTTC.

V usage is TRBV6-1 and J usage is TRBJ1-5; TRBD1 matches at 8 bases. The V and J ends lost 1 base and 9 bases, in that order; junction bases with no gene match: 11. This CDR3 has 16 residues. Per germline, CDR1 MNHNS and CDR2 SASEGT. Here the CDR3 DNA reads TGTGCCAGCAGTGAAGATCGGACAGGGAGGGGGGGGCCCCAGCATTTT. Its protein product is CASSEDRTGRGGPQHF.

V usage is TRBV5-1 and J usage is TRBJ2-3; D perhaps matches TRBD2 (5 bases). The CDR3 length is 14 residues. Trimming stripped 5 bases from V and 1 base from J, with 11 bases between. Germline lookup yields CDR1 SGHRS and CDR2 YFSETQ. Here the CDR3 reads CASRLDRGTDTQYF. CDR3 DNA sequence: TGCGCCAGCAGACTAGACCGGGGCACAGATACGCAGTATTTT. Drawing the rest from reference TRBV5-1 and TRBJ2-3, the complete variable domain is KAGVTQTPRYLIKTRGQQVTLSCSPISGHRSVSWYQQTPGQGLQFLFEYFSETQRNKGNFPGRFSGRQFSNSRSEMNVSTLELGDSALYLCASRLDRGTDTQYFGPGTRLTVL.

On this clone itself: The sample holds other DNA sequences that translate to the same CDR3. This sequence joins TRBV5-1 and TRBJ2-5, with D unclear. This CDR3 has 12 amino acids. Germline V gene lookup returns CDR1 SGHRS and CDR2 YFSETQ. The V end was cut by 0 bases, the J end by 5 bases, with 5 bases between. In nucleotides, the CDR3 is TGCGCCAGCAGCTTGGTTGGGGAGACCCAGTACTTC. Amino acid sequence: CASSLVGETQYF.

The J gene is TRBJ1-1, the V gene TRBV6-1; D ambiguous. Trimming removed 4 bases from V and 5 bases from J, with 17 bases in between. Germline CDR1 reads MNHNS; CDR2 reads SASEGT. The CDR3 runs 15 residues. CDR3 nucleotide sequence: TGTGCCAGCAGTGTGTTCAGTAAACTGGGGACTGAAGCTTTCTTT. It translates to CASSVFSKLGTEAFF.

The table lists this clone with a count of one. The chain has TRBV5-1 and TRBJ2-4; D call uncertain. The germline V gene encodes CDR1 SGHRS and CDR2 YFSETQ. CDR3 length: 17 amino acids. V lost 1 base to trimming and J lost 0 bases, with 14 bases between them. CDR3 bases: TGCGCCAGCAGCTTGAATTTAGAGACACGAGCCAAAAACATTCAGTACTTC. Its translation: CASSLNLETRAKNIQYF.

Written as DNA, the CDR3 is TGTGCCAGCAGGGTACAGCCGAACACTGAAGCTTTCTTT. Translation gives CASRVQPNTEAFF. The V call is TRBV7-8, the J call TRBJ1-1; no clear D gene. Germline CDR1 reads SGHVS; CDR2 reads FQNEAQ. This CDR3 is built from 13 residues. Trimming took off 6 bases at V and 1 base at J, with 9 bases between the two ends.

This clone was counted only a few times. V and J are TRBV15 and TRBJ1-6; D is unresolved. CDR1 is LNHNV, CDR2 YYDKDF, per germline (reference sequence). The CDR3 loop spans 13 amino acids. Trimming left V 4 bases short and J 8 bases short, with 9 bases between. The CDR3 nucleotides are TGTGCCACCAGCATCCGTGGGGATTCACCCCTCCACTTT. It is translated as CATSIRGDSPLHF.

The V gene is TRBV7-9, the J gene TRBJ1-1; no clear D. The germline V and J ends were trimmed by 2 bases and 3 bases, with 13 bases remaining between them. CDR1 is SEHNR and CDR2 is FQNEAQ in the germline V gene (reference sequence). The CDR3 is 15 residues long. CDR3 in DNA: TGTGCCAGCAGCTTATCTGGCAGTAAGGACACTGAAGCTTTCTTT. Translated: CASSLSGSKDTEAFF.

This chain connects TRBV7-2 to TRBJ2-5; 11 bases align to TRBD2. V shed 8 bases and J 5 bases; nucleotides not matched to a gene: 7. The CDR3 loop spans 14 amino acids. Looked up from germline, CDR1 is SGHTA and CDR2 is FQGNSA. The CDR3 is CASALAGGLETQYF. The CDR3 DNA reads as TGTGCCAGCGCCTTAGCGGGGGGGCTGGAGACCCAGTACTTC.

The chain couples TRBV11-2 to TRBJ1-2, with no clear D. This CDR3 comprises 15 residues. Germline V lookup: CDR1 SGHAT, CDR2 FQNNGV. Trimming removed 1 base at V and 0 bases at J, with 9 bases between. CDR3 protein: CASSLVGQANYGYTF. Here the CDR3 DNA reads TGTGCCAGCAGCTTAGTAGGGCAAGCTAACTATGGCTACACCTTC.

The V gene is TRBV6-1, the J gene TRBJ1-2; D unresolved. Germline V gives CDR1 MNHNS, CDR2 SASEGT. CDR3 length: 13 residues. Trimming removed 8 bases at V and 0 bases at J, with 10 bases between. The CDR3 sequence is CASLDTSNYGYTF. CDR3 DNA sequence: TGTGCCAGCCTAGACACCTCTAACTATGGCTACACCTTC.

This clone was counted a few times. This rearrangement joins TRBV6-6 to TRBJ1-5; D may be TRBD1 (6 bases). The CDR3 runs to 15 residues. The V end was cut by 4 bases, the J end by 7 bases, with 17 bases between. Germline CDR1 MNHNY, CDR2 SVGAGI (reference sequence). Here the CDR3 reads CASSSWNGGGQPQHF. In DNA, the CDR3 is TGTGCCAGCAGTTCCTGGAACGGGGGCGGACAGCCCCAGCATTTT.

DNA for the CDR3: TGCGCCAGCAGCCGGGGTAGCGGGGGGGGACAAGAGACCCAGTACTTC. This encodes CASSRGSGGGQETQYF. The J gene is TRBJ2-5, the V gene TRBV4-1; 11 nucleotides match TRBD2. Looked up from germline, CDR1 is MGHRA and CDR2 is YSYEKL. The CDR3 length is 16 residues. V lost 4 bases to trimming and J lost 2 bases; unmatched junction nucleotides: 6.

The gene calls are TRBV14 and TRBJ2-7; D is unresolved. CDR1 and CDR2 (germline): SGHDN, FVKESK. The CDR3 runs to 12 residues. Trimming removed 9 bases from V and 1 base from J, with 10 bases in between. CDR3 DNA: TGTGCCAGTTCCGTGAAATCCTACGAGCAGTACTTC. Amino acids: CASSVKSYEQYF.

The chain is built from TRBV30 and TRBJ1-5; D may be TRBD1 (6 bases). With 2 bases removed from V and 1 base from J, the gap between germline ends came to 24 bases. The CDR3 loop spans 19 amino acids. The germline gives CDR1 GTSNPN, CDR2 SVGIG (reference sequence). The CDR3: CAWSTPSGDSRESNQPQHF. The CDR3 DNA is TGTGCCTGGAGTACCCCGTCAGGGGATAGTAGAGAGAGCAATCAGCCCCAGCATTTT.

This clone has a handful of counts. V is TRBV5-1 and J is TRBJ2-7; possible D gene TRBD2, 7 bases. This CDR3 has 14 amino acids. Per germline, CDR1 SGHRS and CDR2 YFSETQ. V lost 7 bases, J lost 5 bases, and 19 bases lay in between. CDR3 amino acids: CASRWGGRNNEQYF. CDR3 DNA: TGCGCCAGCCGCTGGGGGGGCCGGAACAACGAGCAGTACTTC.

The chain carries TRBV19 and TRBJ1-1; D is unclear. Germline V lookup: CDR1 LNHDA, CDR2 SQIVND (reference sequence). V was trimmed by 5 bases and J by 5 bases, leaving 15 bases between them. The CDR3 loop spans 14 amino acids. CDR3 amino acids: CASSLKGSGTEAFF. The CDR3 DNA reads as TGTGCCAGTAGTCTCAAAGGAAGTGGTACTGAAGCTTTCTTT.

This sequence joins TRBV7-6 and TRBJ2-5; the D gene is possibly TRBD1 (6 bases). Germline assignment: CDR1 SGHVS and CDR2 FNYEAQ. The V gene lost 1 base and the J gene lost 5 bases, with 11 bases spanning the gap. CDR3 length: 14 residues. CDR3 DNA: TGTGCCAGCAGCTTAGTGGCAGGGGCGGAGACCCAGTACTTC. Its translation is CASSLVAGAETQYF.

This chain connects TRBV6-6 to TRBJ2-3, with a weak D call TRBD2 (5 bases). The V gene lost 6 bases and the J gene lost 2 bases, with 15 bases spanning the gap. Germline V gene lookup returns CDR1 MNHNY and CDR2 SVGAGI (reference sequence). The length of the CDR3 is 15 residues. For the CDR3, the DNA is TGTGCCAGCAGAAAGTCGGGGTCGCTCACAGATACGCAGTATTTT. Translation gives CASRKSGSLTDTQYF.

This clone was picked up a small number of times. J is TRBJ1-2 and V is TRBV5-5, with D unclear. V lost 3 bases, J lost 5 bases, and 17 bases lay in between. The CDR3 totals 15 residues. From germline, CDR1 is SGHKS and CDR2 YYEKEE (reference sequence). The CDR3 bases are TGTGCCAGCAGCTGGGGAATTCGCGAGCCGTATGGCTACACCTTC. This codes for CASSWGIREPYGYTF.

The genes are TRBV30 and TRBJ2-5; D unclear. The germline V gene has CDR1 GTSNPN and CDR2 SVGIG (reference sequence). Trimming shortened V by 2 bases and J by 0 bases, and 4 bases separated the two germline ends. This CDR3 spans 12 amino acids. This chain's CDR3 is CAWSWDQETQYF. The CDR3 DNA sequence: TGTGCCTGGAGTTGGGACCAAGAGACCCAGTACTTC.

On this clone: Other DNA sequences within the sample encode an identical CDR3. The genes are TRBV30 and TRBJ2-6, with D possibly matching TRBD2 (6 bases). From germline, CDR1 is GTSNPN and CDR2 SVGIG (reference sequence). CDR3 length: 17 residues. V was cut by 5 bases and J by 0 bases, with 17 bases left in between. The CDR3 reads CAWVGLGRGSGANVLTF. The DNA of the CDR3 is TGTGCCTGGGTGGGACTGGGTCGGGGCTCTGGGGCCAACGTCCTGACTTTC.